Detailed here is one TCR beta chain. The data are from a study of blood T cell repertoires in COVID-19. Membership in each cohort depended on participant-reported clinical history. Original handling: Amplifying reference gene primers gave estimates of nucleated cell counts. Profiled with immunoSEQ multiplex PCR; TCRdb holds only in-frame clones, not every one. Clone size and the V and J calls come from that table; the DNA yielded D and trimming. The sample records 100,000 to 150,000 clones, roughly 84% being singletons. The V gene's germline CDR1 is ENHRY and CDR2 SYGVKD. CDR3 size: 15 residues. Trimming cost V 5 bases and J 1 base; bases outside gene matches: 6.

The origin of this receptor is a woman under 40 who had recovered from COVID-19. This rearrangement joins TRBV10-3 to TRBJ2-5, with TRBD1 matching 8 bases. The sequencing input was PBMCs or T cells enriched from blood (not recorded which). Here the CDR3 reads CAISNRDRSQETQYF. CDR3 nucleotides: TGTGCCATCAGTAACCGGGACAGGAGCCAAGAGACCCAGTACTTC.